This passage covers 17 T cell receptor beta chains from one sample sequenced in a study of T cell responses to AZD1222 COVID-19 vaccine. Using immunoSEQ multiplex PCR, the repertoire was profiled, and TCRdb retains in-frame clones only, with some absent. The sample table sets out about 140,000 clones. Material for sequencing was peripheral blood. The receptor set was obtained from an adult in good health.

The chain is built from TRBV7-9 and TRBJ1-1; weak D call: TRBD1 (6 bases). Trimming stripped 3 bases from V and 0 bases from J, with 11 bases between. Per germline, CDR1 SEHNR and CDR2 FQNEAQ (reference sequence). There are 15 residues in the CDR3. CDR3 amino acids: CASSLPGEMNTEAFF. Written as DNA, the CDR3 is TGTGCCAGCAGCTTGCCAGGGGAAATGAACACTGAAGCTTTCTTT.

The chain joins TRBV7-3 to TRBJ2-5; D gene ambiguous. Germline assignment: CDR1 SGHTA and CDR2 FQGTGA. Deletions cut 0 bases from V and 1 base from J, with 9 bases between. CDR3 length equals 15 residues. In DNA, the CDR3 is TGTGCCAGCAGCTTAACGTCGGGTGTCCAAGAGACCCAGTACTTC. Its protein is CASSLTSGVQETQYF.

This chain connects TRBV21-1 to TRBJ1-1. TRBV21-1 is assigned pseudogene status. This CDR3 is 14 amino acids long. The CDR3 nucleotides read TGTGCCAGCAGCAAAGGGGGGGAGAACACTGAAGCTTTCTTT. This encodes CASSKGGENTEAFF.

The CDR3 spells CASTNTANYGYTF. Written as DNA, the CDR3 is TGTGCCAGCACGAACACGGCTAACTATGGCTACACCTTC. The chain joins TRBV6-5 to TRBJ1-2; D is unclear. Germline CDR1 MNHEY, CDR2 SVGAGI. V lost 7 bases, J lost 0 bases, and 9 bases lay in between. The CDR3 runs to 13 residues.

The chain carries TRBV6-6 and TRBJ1-3; TRBD1 might be the D (6 bases). This CDR3 is built from 16 residues. CDR1 is MNHNY and CDR2 is SVGAGI in the germline V gene (reference sequence). The ends were cut back, 0 bases at V and 2 bases at J, with 11 bases in the middle. CDR3 nucleotide sequence: TGTGCCAGCAGTTACTCTCAGGGGAGTGCTGGAAACACCATATATTTT. It codes for CASSYSQGSAGNTIYF.

The rearrangement uses TRBV28 and TRBJ1-5, with TRBD1 as a possible D gene (6 bases). Germline-derived CDR1 and CDR2 are MDHEN and SYDVKM. The CDR3 covers 17 residues. V lost 7 bases and J lost 4, with 23 bases in between. CDR3: CASTPGRGFGMNQPQHF. The CDR3 nucleotides read TGTGCCAGCACCCCGGGAAGGGGGTTTGGTATGAATCAGCCCCAGCATTTT.

CDR3 DNA: TGTGCCAGCAGACCGCAACTAGGGAGAATCGGGGAGCTGTTTTTT. This translates into CASRPQLGRIGELFF. V gene TRBV28 combines with J gene TRBJ2-2, with D tentatively TRBD2 (5 bases). CDR3 size: 15 residues. The V gene's germline CDR1 is MDHEN and CDR2 SYDVKM. V was trimmed by 6 bases and J by 7 bases, leaving 18 bases between them.

V and J are TRBV4-1 and TRBJ1-1; TRBD1 agrees at 7 bases. This CDR3 spans 18 amino acids. Germline loops: CDR1 MGHRA, CDR2 YSYEKL. The trim removed 4 bases at V and 0 bases at J, leaving 14 bases unmatched. CDR3 loop: CASSPRGVRQGLNTEAFF. DNA for the CDR3: TGCGCCAGCAGCCCTCGGGGTGTGAGACAGGGACTGAACACTGAAGCTTTCTTT.

The rearrangement links TRBV29-1 to TRBJ1-1; D remains ambiguous. The CDR3 runs 12 residues. The germline CDR1 and CDR2 sequences are SQVTM and ANQGSEA. Trimming removed 4 bases at V and 6 bases at J, with 12 bases between. CDR3 sequence reads: CSVVGDIAEAFF. DNA for the CDR3: TGCAGCGTTGTGGGCGACATCGCTGAAGCTTTCTTT.

The rearrangement links TRBV5-6 to TRBJ1-4; 10 bases match TRBD1. J lost 10 bases, V lost 0 bases, and 3 bases had no gene match. Germline CDR1 reads SGHDT; CDR2 reads YYEEEE. The length of the CDR3 is 14 residues. The CDR3 protein is CASSLGTGGGKLFF. The DNA of the CDR3 is TGTGCCAGCAGCTTGGGGACAGGGGGAGGAAAACTGTTTTTT.

The genes are TRBV30 and TRBJ1-2; no clear D. The germline V and J ends were trimmed by 1 base and 12 bases, with 12 bases remaining between them. Per the germline V gene, CDR1 is GTSNPN and CDR2 is SVGIG (reference sequence). This CDR3 is built from 11 residues. The CDR3 nucleotides read TGTGCCTGGAGTGCAGTGGCAGGCCACACCTTC. This codes for CAWSAVAGHTF.

The gene calls are TRBV28 and TRBJ1-5; no reliable D call. Trimming took off 5 bases at V and 6 bases at J, with 17 bases between the two ends. Germline V lookup: CDR1 MDHEN, CDR2 SYDVKM. CDR3 size: 15 residues. The CDR3 protein is CASSRPSGLAQPQHF. The DNA of the CDR3 is TGTGCCAGCAGTCGTCCGTCAGGATTAGCTCAGCCCCAGCATTTT.

The rearrangement links TRBV7-2 to TRBJ2-1; 13 bases map to TRBD2. V was pared by 5 bases and J by 7 bases, with 5 bases of the junction left unmatched. Germline V gene data show CDR1 as SGHTA and CDR2 as FQGNSA. CDR3 length: 15 amino acids. Written as DNA, the CDR3 is TGTGCCAGCAGCCTGCGGACTAGCGGGGGAAATGAGCAGTTCTTC. The encoded protein is CASSLRTSGGNEQFF.

The V and J genes are TRBV15 and TRBJ2-2, with a tentative D call TRBD1 (6 bases). CDR3 length: 18 amino acids. The V and J ends lost 2 bases and 4 bases respectively, with 20 bases between them. Germline CDR1 and CDR2: LNHNV and YYDKDF (reference sequence). The DNA for the CDR3 is TGTGCCACCAGCAGACCTCCCTCCGTCCCAGGGGCCACCGGGGAGCTGTTTTTT. This sequence encodes CATSRPPSVPGATGELFF.

The V call is TRBV18, the J call TRBJ2-5, with TRBD1 identical over 9 bases. The CDR3 is 13 amino acids. V trimming: 6 bases; J trimming: 10 bases; junction bases outside the gene matches: 9. Germline CDR1 reads KGHSH; CDR2 reads LQKENI. The CDR3, as DNA: TGTGCCAGCTCGTCGGGACAGGGAGTTATCCAGTACTTC. This codes for CASSSGQGVIQYF.

This chain links TRBV5-8 with TRBJ1-4; D call uncertain. Deletions cut 0 bases from V and 7 bases from J, with 13 bases between. The CDR3 is made up of 15 amino acids. The germline CDR1 and CDR2 sequences are SGHTS and YDEGEE. Written as DNA, the CDR3 is TGTGCCAGCAGCTTGGAACCGGGGTCAAGTGAAAAACTGTTTTTT. It encodes CASSLEPGSSEKLFF. Supplemented by reference TRBV5-8 and TRBJ1-4, the full variable domain reads EAGVTQSPTHLIKTRGQQATLRCSPISGHTSVYWYQQALGLGLQFLLWYDEGEERNRGNFPPRFSGRQFPNYSSELNVNALELEDSALYLCASSLEPGSSEKLFFGSGTQLSVL.

The rearrangement uses TRBV5-1 and TRBJ1-2, with D perhaps TRBD1 (6 bases). V shed 2 bases and J shed 3 bases, with 11 bases lying between them. This CDR3 spans 14 amino acids. Germline V gives CDR1 SGHRS, CDR2 YFSETQ. The CDR3 here is CASSLQSGDYGYTF. In DNA, the CDR3 is TGCGCCAGCAGCTTACAGTCAGGGGACTATGGCTACACCTTC.